What follows are 16 T cell receptor beta chains derived from one specimen sequenced in a study of beta chain features in type 1 diabetes. Expressed TCRB transcripts were sequenced because the isolated RNA had all been reverse transcribed beforehand. The method was immunoSEQ multiplex PCR; TCRdb's version includes in-frame clones alone and lacks a portion of them. The top ten hold about 6.6% of the sample, which has a few hundred thousand clones, 13% to 15% seen once. The sequenced sample was central memory CD4+ T cells from blood. These TCRs come from a man aged 25-45 years in good health.

This clone was recorded a few times. The V gene is TRBV4-1, the J gene TRBJ1-2; 10 positions agree with TRBD1. CDR3 size: 18 residues. J gave up 1 base and V 0 bases, and 8 bases lay outside the gene matches. Germline loops: CDR1 MGHRA, CDR2 YSYEKL. The CDR3: CASSQDEPTGGFNYGYTF. The CDR3 DNA reads TGCGCCAGCAGCCAAGATGAGCCGACAGGGGGCTTTAACTATGGCTACACCTTC.

The rearrangement links TRBV7-2 to TRBJ2-5, with no clear D. CDR3 size: 13 residues. Trimming took 2 bases from V and 4 from J, leaving 8 bases between them. Germline CDR1 SGHTA, CDR2 FQGNSA. The CDR3 DNA is TGTGCCAGCAGCTTAAACCCCGGAGAGACCCAGTACTTC. The encoded protein is CASSLNPGETQYF.

This clone has a handful of counts. This chain's CDR3 is CASSFGRNTEAFF. The CDR3 DNA reads as TGTGCCAGCAGCTTTGGGCGGAACACTGAAGCTTTCTTT. The rearrangement links TRBV5-4 to TRBJ1-1; the D is unclear. Germline loops: CDR1 SGHNT, CDR2 YYREEE (reference sequence). The CDR3 spans 13 residues. V lost 2 bases and J lost 1, with 6 bases in between. Drawing the rest from reference TRBV5-4 and TRBJ1-1, the complete variable domain is ETGVTQSPTHLIKTRGQQVTLRCSSQSGHNTVSWYQQALGQGPQFIFQYYREEENGRGNFPPRFSGLQFPNYSSELNVNALELDDSALYLCASSFGRNTEAFFGQGTRLTVV.

This clone has a handful of counts. The chain links TRBV4-3 to TRBJ1-4; TRBD1 aligns across 7 bases. Germline V CDR1 and CDR2: LGHNA, YSLEER. The junction had 7 bases not matched to a gene; V was cut back by 0 bases and J by 6 bases. CDR3 length: 16 residues. The CDR3 sequence: CASSQERRQGYEKLFF. The CDR3 coding sequence is TGCGCCAGCAGCCAAGAGAGACGACAGGGTTATGAAAAACTGTTTTTT.

The chain is built from TRBV10-3 and TRBJ2-2; 8 nucleotides line up with TRBD1. The CDR3 is made up of 14 amino acids. CDR1 and CDR2 from the germline V gene are ENHRY and SYGVKD. With 10 bases clipped from V and 4 bases from J, the junction kept 8 bases outside the gene matches. The CDR3 DNA sequence: TGTGCCACCGGGACAGGAACCAGCACCGGGGAGCTGTTTTTT. Translated, it gives CATGTGTSTGELFF.

This sequence joins TRBV7-7 and TRBJ2-5; no definite D call. This CDR3 is 12 amino acids long. Trimming took 8 bases from V and 4 from J, leaving 11 bases between them. From germline, CDR1 is SSHAT and CDR2 FNYEAQ (reference sequence). CDR3 in DNA: TGTGCCAGCGTGGGCCGCCGAGAGACCCAGTACTTC. Residues: CASVGRRETQYF.

This clone has more than one count but fewer than ten. The chain couples TRBV18 to TRBJ2-3; D not resolved. Germline CDR1 KGHSH, CDR2 LQKENI. V lost 0 bases and J lost 2, with 9 bases in between. The CDR3 is 15 amino acids. Written as DNA, the CDR3 is TGTGCCAGCTCACCACCGGGCAGGAACACAGATACGCAGTATTTT. Translating gives CASSPPGRNTDTQYF. Full variable domain (missing parts from reference TRBV18 and TRBJ2-3): NAGVMQNPRHLVRRRGQEARLRCSPMKGHSHVYWYRQLPEEGLKFMVYLQKENIIDESGMPKERFSAEFPKEGPSILRIQQVVRGDSAAYFCASSPPGRNTDTQYFGPGTRLTVL.

The CDR3 sequence is CASSPCPTSGSEQYF. The CDR3 DNA sequence: TGTGCCAGCAGCCCGTGCCCGACTAGCGGTTCCGAGCAGTACTTC. V gene TRBV7-6 combines with J gene TRBJ2-7; TRBD2 aligns across 9 bases. Per the germline V gene, CDR1 is SGHVS and CDR2 is FNYEAQ. Unmatched junction bases numbered 11, after V lost 5 bases and J lost 6 bases. The CDR3 is 15 residues long.

This clone was recorded a few times. This rearrangement joins TRBV6-6 to TRBJ2-2; maybe TRBD2 (6 bases). The germline gives CDR1 MNHNY, CDR2 SVGAGI (reference sequence). Trimming removed 5 bases from V and 0 bases from J, with 10 bases in between. The CDR3 has 15 residues. The DNA of the CDR3 is TGTGCCAGCAGTCTGGGGGGTACGAACACCGGGGAGCTGTTTTTT. It yields the protein CASSLGGTNTGELFF.

The chain couples TRBV19 to TRBJ2-7; D not certain. Germline assignment: CDR1 LNHDA and CDR2 SQIVND (reference sequence). Trimming pared 5 bases from V and 13 bases from J, leaving 21 bases between. CDR3 size: 13 residues. In nucleotides, the CDR3 is TGTGCCAGTAGTCCCTCTGGTAGGGCTCCCCAATACGTC. Protein product: CASSPSGRAPQYV.

In regard to this clone: This sample includes further DNA sequences coding for the same CDR3. The genes are TRBV9 and TRBJ2-3; D uncertain. Germline-derived CDR1 and CDR2 are SGDLS and YYNGEE. V was cut by 7 bases and J by 1 base, with 4 bases left in between. CDR3 size: 11 residues. The CDR3 nucleotides are TGTGCCAGCGGGGGCACAGATACGCAGTATTTT. This codes for CASGGTDTQYF.

The gene calls are TRBV11-2 and TRBJ1-1, with D hard to call. Trimming cost V 1 base and J 8 bases, with 11 bases left between them. In germline, CDR1 is SGHAT, CDR2 FQNNGV. The CDR3 loop spans 13 amino acids. Written as DNA, the CDR3 is TGTGCCAGCAGCTTAGCGCTGACGCAAGAAGCTTTCTTT. It codes for CASSLALTQEAFF.

This clone was found a few times. This rearrangement joins TRBV6-1 to TRBJ1-6; D remains ambiguous. Germline V gene sequence: CDR1 MNHNS, CDR2 SASEGT. CDR3 length: 16 residues. V lost 2 bases to trimming and J lost 0 bases, with 8 bases between them. CDR3 sequence (DNA): TGTGCCAGCAGTGAAAGGGCGAGCTCCTATAATTCACCCCTCCACTTT. Amino acid sequence: CASSERASSYNSPLHF.

This clone appeared a few times. The CDR3 here is CASIAGQGMGEQYV. DNA of the CDR3: TGTGCCAGCATTGCCGGACAGGGGATGGGGGAGCAGTACGTC. The rearrangement joins TRBV6-1 to TRBJ2-7, with 9 bases identical to TRBD1. The CDR3 has 14 residues. With 7 bases clipped from V and 7 bases from J, the junction kept 11 bases outside the gene matches. Germline loops: CDR1 MNHNS, CDR2 SASEGT.

This clone appeared a few times. The chain carries TRBV4-1 and TRBJ2-5, with 8 bases identical to TRBD2. The CDR3 has 16 residues. V lost 1 base and J lost 4; bases outside the gene matches: 8. Germline V CDR1 and CDR2: MGHRA, YSYEKL. The CDR3 region has the DNA TGCGCCAGCAGCCAAGCGGGACTAGGGGTACGAGAGACCCAGTACTTC. It yields the protein CASSQAGLGVRETQYF.

This clone was picked up a small number of times. V usage is TRBV7-7 and J usage is TRBJ2-5; TRBD1 matches 11 bases. This CDR3 has 14 residues. J was trimmed by 5 bases and V by 5 bases; bases with no gene match: 4. CDR1 is SSHAT and CDR2 is FNYEAQ in the germline V gene (reference sequence). The CDR3: CASSPGQGVETQYF. CDR3 sequence (DNA): TGTGCCAGCAGCCCGGGACAGGGGGTCGAGACCCAGTACTTC.